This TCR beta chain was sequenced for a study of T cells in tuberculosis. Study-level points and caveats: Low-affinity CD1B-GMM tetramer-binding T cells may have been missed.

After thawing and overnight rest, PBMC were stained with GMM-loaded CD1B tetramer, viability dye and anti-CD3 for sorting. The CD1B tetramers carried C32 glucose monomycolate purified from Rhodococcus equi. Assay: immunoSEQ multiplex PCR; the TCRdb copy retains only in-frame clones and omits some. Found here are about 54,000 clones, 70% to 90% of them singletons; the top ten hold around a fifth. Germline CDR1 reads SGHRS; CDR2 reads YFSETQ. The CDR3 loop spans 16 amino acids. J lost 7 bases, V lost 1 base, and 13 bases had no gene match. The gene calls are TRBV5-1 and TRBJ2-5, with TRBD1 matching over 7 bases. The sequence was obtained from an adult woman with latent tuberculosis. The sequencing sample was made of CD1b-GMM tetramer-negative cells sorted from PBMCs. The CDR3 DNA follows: TGCGCCAGCAGCTTGTCGACAGGGCGAAGCTTGGGGACCCAGTACTTC. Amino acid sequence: CASSLSTGRSLGTQYF.